Listed below are T cell receptor beta chains from one sample, sequenced in a study of CD8 T cells in Susac syndrome. MiXCR was run by TCRdb on the immunoSEQ multiplex PCR reads, yielding one entry per CDR3 protein. The table includes more than 200,000 distinct CDR3 sequences, 80% to 95% detected once. Material: CD8+ T cells from PBMCs. The receptors stem from a human donor with multiple sclerosis. The CDR3 runs from the conserved cysteine through the conserved F or W.

>14|TRBV5-6
CASSFWDRYNEQFF
>18|TRBV4-2
CASSQGKGRERPVEKLFF
>18|TRBV3-1
CASSPRDRATERNTEAFF
>13|TRBV12-3/TRBV12-4
CASSLNSNQPQHF
>12|TRBV27
CASSFMLGEQYF
>12|TRBV20-1
CSARSTDTEAFF
>16|TRBV7-9
CASSLMGEPSGNTIYF
>13|TRBV12-3/TRBV12-4
CASSPPTQETQYF
>18|TRBV4-3
CASSQDRGNGGGSDGYTF
>14|TRBV10-3
CAISDPGGYTEAFF
>14|TRBV24-1
CATGGTANYNEQFF
>17|TRBV2
CASSGDPTGTSRPEQYF
>13|TRBV29-1
CSVDVWTRETQYF
>18|TRBV25-1
CASSALLVPGRPQETQYF
>14|TRBV6-5
CASSYSSTPETQYF
>16|TRBV12-3/TRBV12-4
CASSDPGRSGANVLTF
>15|TRBV11-2
CASSSWTGANTEAFF
>14|TRBV7-2
CASKDRGKNYGYTF
>13|TRBV18
CASSPPLGVGYTF
>15|TRBV19
CASSISGSVNEKLFF
>13|TRBV20-1
CSATDRANYGYTF
>13|TRBV28
CASGDRLSGELFF
>15|TRBV10-3
CAISEPGQGFYEQYF
>14|TRBV10-3
CAISPGEMNTEAFF
>14|TRBV19
CASSIYTGSTEAFF
>15|TRBV20-1
CSARDPGSGSKEQYF
>13|TRBV19
CASSIGINYEQYF
>12|TRBV12-3/TRBV12-4
CASSFAVTEAFF
>16|TRBV9
CASSVAGSSGANVLTF
>13|TRBV27
CASRQVSNQPQHF
>14|TRBV12-3/TRBV12-4
CASSLMPAKGGYTF
>14|TRBV12-3/TRBV12-4
CASSPQREADTQYF
>13|TRBV29-1
CSVGEGATSEAFF
>14|TRBV5-1
CASSIAESSYEQYF
>11|TRBV20-1
CSAPTGNGYTF
>14|TRBV27
CASSFVNSPYEQYF
>13|TRBV12-3/TRBV12-4
CASSPTWTTEAFF
>14|TRBV7-6
CASSLEDGSYEQYF
>13|TRBV15
CATSRGGIAEQFF
>14|TRBV20-1
CSATPTGLGNTIYF
>17|TRBV7-9
CASSPLAYAGTEYGYTF
>15|TRBV12-3/TRBV12-4
CASSLARSLYNEQFF
>18|TRBV11-2
CASSLDPPTSGGTDTQYF
>13|TRBV2
CASGTAPTDTQYF
>13|TRBV7-2
CASSSTTHYEQYF
>14|TRBV10-2
CASSERGGGQPQHF
>16|TRBV27
CASSPLAGGPDNEQFF
>16|TRBV15
CATSRDKVGYLLEAFF